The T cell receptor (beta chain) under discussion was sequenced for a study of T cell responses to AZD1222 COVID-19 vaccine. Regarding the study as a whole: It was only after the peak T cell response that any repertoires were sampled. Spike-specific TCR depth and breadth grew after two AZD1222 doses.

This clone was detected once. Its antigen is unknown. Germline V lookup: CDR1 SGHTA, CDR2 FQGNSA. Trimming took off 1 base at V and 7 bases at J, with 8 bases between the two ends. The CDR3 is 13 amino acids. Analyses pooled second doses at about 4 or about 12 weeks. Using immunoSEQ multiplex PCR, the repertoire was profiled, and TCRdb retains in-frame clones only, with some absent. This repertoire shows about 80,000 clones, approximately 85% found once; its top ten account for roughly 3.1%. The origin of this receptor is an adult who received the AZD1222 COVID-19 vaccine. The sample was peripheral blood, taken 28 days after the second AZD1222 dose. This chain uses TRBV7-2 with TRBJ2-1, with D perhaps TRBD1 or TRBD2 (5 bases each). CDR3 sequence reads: CASSLEEGNEQFF. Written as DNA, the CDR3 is TGTGCCAGCAGCTTAGAAGAGGGGAATGAGCAGTTCTTC.